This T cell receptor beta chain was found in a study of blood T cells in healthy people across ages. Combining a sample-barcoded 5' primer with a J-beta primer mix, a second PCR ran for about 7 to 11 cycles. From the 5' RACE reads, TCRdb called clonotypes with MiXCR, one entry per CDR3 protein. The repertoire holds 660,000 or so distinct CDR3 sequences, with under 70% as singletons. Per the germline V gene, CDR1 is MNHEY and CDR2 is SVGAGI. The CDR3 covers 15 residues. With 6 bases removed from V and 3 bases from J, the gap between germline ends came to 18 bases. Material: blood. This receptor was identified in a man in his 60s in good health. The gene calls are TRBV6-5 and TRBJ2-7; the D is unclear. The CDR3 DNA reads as TGTGCCAGCAGCCTAAGTCCAAAACTTAGCTACGAGCAGTACTTC. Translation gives CASSLSPKLSYEQYF.